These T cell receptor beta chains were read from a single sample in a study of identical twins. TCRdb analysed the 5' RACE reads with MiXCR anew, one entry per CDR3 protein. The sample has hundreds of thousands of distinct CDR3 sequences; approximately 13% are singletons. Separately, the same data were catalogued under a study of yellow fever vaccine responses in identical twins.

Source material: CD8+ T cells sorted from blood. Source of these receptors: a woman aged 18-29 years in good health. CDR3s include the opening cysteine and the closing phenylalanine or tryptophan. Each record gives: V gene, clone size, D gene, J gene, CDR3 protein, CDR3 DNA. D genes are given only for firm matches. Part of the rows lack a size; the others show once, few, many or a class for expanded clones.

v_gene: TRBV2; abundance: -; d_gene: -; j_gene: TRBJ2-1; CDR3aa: CASSDWAASYNEQFF; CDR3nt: TGTGCCAGCAGTGACTGGGCGGCATCCTACAATGAGCAGTTCTTC
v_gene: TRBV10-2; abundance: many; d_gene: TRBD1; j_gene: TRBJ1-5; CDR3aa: CASSGGQGNQPQHF; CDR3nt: TGCGCCAGCAGTGGCGGACAGGGAAATCAGCCCCAGCATTTT
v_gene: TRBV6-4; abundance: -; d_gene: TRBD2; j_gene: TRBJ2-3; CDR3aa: CASAGGSDTDTQYF; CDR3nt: TGTGCCAGCGCGGGGGGCTCAGACACAGATACGCAGTATTTT
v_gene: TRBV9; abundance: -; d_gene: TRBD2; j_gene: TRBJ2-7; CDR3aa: CASGTSGSFTKEQYF; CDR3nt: TGTGCCAGCGGGACTAGCGGGAGTTTTACAAAAGAGCAGTACTTC
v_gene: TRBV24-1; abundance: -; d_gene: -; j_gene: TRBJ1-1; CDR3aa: CATSATGRTEAFF; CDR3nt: TGTGCCACCAGTGCAACAGGGCGTACTGAAGCTTTCTTT
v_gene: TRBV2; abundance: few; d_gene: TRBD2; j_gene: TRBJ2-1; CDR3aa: CASRRRGLAGHNEQFF; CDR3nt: TGTGCCAGCAGAAGACGAGGACTAGCGGGCCACAATGAGCAGTTCTTC
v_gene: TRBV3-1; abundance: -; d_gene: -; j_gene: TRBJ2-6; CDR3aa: CASSRARSYLSPSANVLTF; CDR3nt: TGTGCCAGCAGCCGGGCCCGATCCTACCTTTCGCCTAGTGCCAACGTCCTGACTTTC
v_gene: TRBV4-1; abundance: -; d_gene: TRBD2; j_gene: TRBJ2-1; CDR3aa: CASSQAGTRPIDEQFF; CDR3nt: TGCGCCAGCAGCCAAGCCGGGACTAGACCCATCGATGAGCAGTTCTTC
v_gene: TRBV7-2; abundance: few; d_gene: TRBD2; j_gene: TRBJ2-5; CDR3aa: CASSWGGLAGEETQYF; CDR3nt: TGTGCCAGCAGCTGGGGGGGACTAGCGGGGGAAGAGACCCAGTACTTC
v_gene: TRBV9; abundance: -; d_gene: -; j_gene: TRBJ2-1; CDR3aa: CASRIDQGGYNNEQFF; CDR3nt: TGTGCCAGCAGGATCGACCAAGGTGGGTACAACAATGAGCAGTTCTTC
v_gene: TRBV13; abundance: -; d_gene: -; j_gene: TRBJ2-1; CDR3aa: CASSLGASTIYNEQFF; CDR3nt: TGTGCCAGCAGCTTAGGGGCATCTACCATCTACAATGAGCAGTTCTTC
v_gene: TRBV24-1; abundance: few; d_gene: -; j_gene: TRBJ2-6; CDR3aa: CATSDPRTDYTGVLTF; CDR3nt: TGTGCCACCAGTGACCCCCGGACAGACTATACCGGCGTCCTGACTTTC
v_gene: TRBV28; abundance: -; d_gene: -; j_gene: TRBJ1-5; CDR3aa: CASSYTENSNQPQHF; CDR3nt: TGTGCCAGCAGCTACACCGAAAATAGCAATCAGCCCCAGCATTTT
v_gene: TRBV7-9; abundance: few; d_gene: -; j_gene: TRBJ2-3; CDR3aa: CASSRSVADTQYF; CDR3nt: TGTGCCAGCAGCCGTTCGGTTGCGGATACGCAGTATTTT
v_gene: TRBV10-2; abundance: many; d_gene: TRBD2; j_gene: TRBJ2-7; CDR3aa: CASSSAGTRGEQYF; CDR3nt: TGCGCCAGCAGCTCGGCCGGGACTAGAGGCGAGCAGTACTTC
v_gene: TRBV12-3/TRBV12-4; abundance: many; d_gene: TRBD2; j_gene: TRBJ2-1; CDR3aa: CASTPFLLKGEGGYNEQFF; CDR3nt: TGTGCCAGCACCCCTTTTTTATTGAAAGGGGAGGGCGGGTACAATGAGCAGTTCTTC
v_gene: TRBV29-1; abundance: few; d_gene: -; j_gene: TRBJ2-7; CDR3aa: CSVEGGLGREQYF; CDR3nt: TGCAGCGTTGAAGGGGGTTTGGGACGGGAGCAGTACTTC
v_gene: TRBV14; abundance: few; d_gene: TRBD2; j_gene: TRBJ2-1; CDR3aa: CASSQVSGRTSMSRFF; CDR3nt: TGTGCCAGCAGCCAAGTTAGCGGGAGGACATCAATGAGCCGGTTCTTC
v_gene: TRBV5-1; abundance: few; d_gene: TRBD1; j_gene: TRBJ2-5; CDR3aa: CASSSWGQHQETQYF; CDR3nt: TGCGCCAGCAGCTCGTGGGGACAGCACCAAGAGACCCAGTACTTC
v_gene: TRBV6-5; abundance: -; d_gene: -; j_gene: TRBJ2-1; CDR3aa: CAGSYPPGGVVYNEQFF; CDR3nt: TGTGCCGGCAGTTACCCCCCTGGCGGGGTTGTTTACAATGAGCAGTTCTTC
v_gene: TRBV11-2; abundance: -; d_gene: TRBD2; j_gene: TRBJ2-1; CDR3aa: CASSLVPRTSDNEQFF; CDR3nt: TGTGCCAGCAGCTTAGTCCCCCGGACTAGCGACAATGAGCAGTTCTTC
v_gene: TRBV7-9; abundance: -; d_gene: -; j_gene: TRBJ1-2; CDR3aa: CAGSPSPLNYGYTF; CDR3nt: TGTGCCGGCAGCCCCAGCCCACTTAACTATGGCTACACCTTC
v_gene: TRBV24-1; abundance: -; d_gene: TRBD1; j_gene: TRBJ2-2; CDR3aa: CATRGAGGQAQNTGELFF; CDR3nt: TGTGCCACCAGGGGGGCAGGGGGTCAAGCCCAGAACACCGGGGAGCTGTTTTTT
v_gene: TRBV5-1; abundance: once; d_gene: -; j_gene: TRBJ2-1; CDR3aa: CASSLAGQFDEQFF; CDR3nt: TGCGCCAGCAGCTTGGCCGGGCAATTTGATGAGCAGTTCTTC
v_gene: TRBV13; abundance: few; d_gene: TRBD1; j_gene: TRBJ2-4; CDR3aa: CASSLDGQAGAKNIQYF; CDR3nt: TGTGCCAGCAGCCTAGATGGACAGGCCGGAGCCAAAAACATTCAGTACTTC
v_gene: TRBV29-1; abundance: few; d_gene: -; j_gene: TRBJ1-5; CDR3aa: CSVETGLGQPQHF; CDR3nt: TGCAGCGTTGAAACAGGATTGGGTCAGCCCCAGCATTTT
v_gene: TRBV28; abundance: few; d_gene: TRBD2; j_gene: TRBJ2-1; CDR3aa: CASSELREGDEQFF; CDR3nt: TGTGCCAGCTCTGAGCTGCGGGAGGGGGATGAGCAGTTCTTC
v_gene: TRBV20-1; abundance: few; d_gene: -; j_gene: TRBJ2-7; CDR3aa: CSARRRRNYEQYF; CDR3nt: TGCAGTGCTCGCAGGAGGCGGAACTACGAGCAGTACTTC
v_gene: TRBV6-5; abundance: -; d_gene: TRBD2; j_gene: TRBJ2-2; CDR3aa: CASSYFHDTSGRRGGELFF; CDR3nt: TGTGCCAGCAGTTACTTCCATGACACTAGCGGGAGAAGGGGCGGGGAGCTGTTTTTT
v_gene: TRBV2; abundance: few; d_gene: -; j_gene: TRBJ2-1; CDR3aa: CASRPPRDNEQFF; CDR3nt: TGTGCCAGCAGACCCCCCAGGGACAATGAGCAGTTCTTC
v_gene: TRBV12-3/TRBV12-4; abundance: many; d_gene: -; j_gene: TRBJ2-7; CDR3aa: CASHDGYEQYF; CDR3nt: TGTGCCAGCCATGACGGCTACGAGCAGTACTTC
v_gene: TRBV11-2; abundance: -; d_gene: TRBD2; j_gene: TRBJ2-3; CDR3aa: CASSLRGAATSTDTQYF; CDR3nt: TGTGCCAGCAGCTTGCGGGGGGCCGCCACTAGCACAGATACGCAGTATTTT
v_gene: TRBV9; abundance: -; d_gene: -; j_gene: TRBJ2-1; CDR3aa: CASSSSWGFGNEQFF; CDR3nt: TGTGCCAGCAGCTCGAGTTGGGGTTTTGGCAATGAGCAGTTCTTC
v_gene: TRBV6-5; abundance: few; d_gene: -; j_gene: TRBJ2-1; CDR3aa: CASSYSGAYSYNEQFF; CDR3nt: TGTGCCAGCAGTTACTCAGGGGCATATTCCTACAATGAGCAGTTCTTC
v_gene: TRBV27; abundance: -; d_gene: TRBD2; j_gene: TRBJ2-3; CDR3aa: CASSWRAGVSDTQYF; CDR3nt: TGTGCCAGCAGTTGGCGAGCGGGGGTTTCAGATACGCAGTATTTT
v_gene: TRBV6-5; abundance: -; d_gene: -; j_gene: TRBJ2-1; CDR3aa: CASSYDSYNEQFF; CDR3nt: TGTGCCAGCAGTTATGACTCCTACAATGAGCAGTTCTTC
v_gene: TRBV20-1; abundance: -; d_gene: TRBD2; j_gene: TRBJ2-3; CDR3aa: CSAGKPLSGSDTDTQYF; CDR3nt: TGCAGTGCTGGCAAGCCCCTTAGCGGGAGCGACACAGATACGCAGTATTTT
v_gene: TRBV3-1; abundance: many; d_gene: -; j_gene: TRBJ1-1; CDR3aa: CASSPTKYENEGAFF; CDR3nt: TGTGCCAGCAGCCCGACCAAATACGAAAACGAGGGGGCTTTCTTT
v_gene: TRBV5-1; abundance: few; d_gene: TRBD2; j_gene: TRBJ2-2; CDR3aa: CASSLAPSGRAKQGGELFF; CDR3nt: TGCGCCAGCAGCTTGGCCCCTAGCGGGAGGGCCAAACAAGGCGGGGAGCTGTTTTTT
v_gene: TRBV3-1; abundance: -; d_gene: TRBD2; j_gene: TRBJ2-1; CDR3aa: CASSHSGWEGLYNEQFF; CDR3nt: TGTGCCAGCAGCCATAGCGGTTGGGAGGGCCTATACAATGAGCAGTTCTTC
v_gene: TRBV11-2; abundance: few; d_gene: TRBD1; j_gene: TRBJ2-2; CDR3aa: CASSSWTGESGELFF; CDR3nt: TGTGCCAGCAGCTCGTGGACAGGGGAAAGCGGGGAGCTGTTTTTT
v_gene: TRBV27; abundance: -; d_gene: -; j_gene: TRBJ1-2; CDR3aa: CASSRGTGGYTF; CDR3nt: TGTGCCAGCAGTCGGGGAACGGGTGGCTACACCTTC
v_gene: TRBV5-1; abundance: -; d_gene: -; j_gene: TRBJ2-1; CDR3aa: CASSFVGSYNEQFF; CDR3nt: TGCGCCAGCAGCTTCGTGGGCTCCTACAATGAGCAGTTCTTC
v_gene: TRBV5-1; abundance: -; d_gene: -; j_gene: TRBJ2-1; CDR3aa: CASSLKAGWEQFF; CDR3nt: TGCGCCAGCAGCTTGAAGGCAGGCTGGGAGCAGTTCTTC
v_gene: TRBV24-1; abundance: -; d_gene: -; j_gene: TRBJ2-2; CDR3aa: CATSDFGSAGTGELFF; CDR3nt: TGTGCCACCAGTGATTTTGGGTCGGCAGGCACCGGGGAGCTGTTTTTT
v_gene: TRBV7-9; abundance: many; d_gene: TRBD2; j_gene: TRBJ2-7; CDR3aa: CASSSRTSGSPYEQYF; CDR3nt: TGTGCCAGCAGCTCACGGACTAGCGGGAGTCCCTACGAGCAGTACTTC
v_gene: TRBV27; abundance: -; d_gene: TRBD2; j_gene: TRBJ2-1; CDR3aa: CASSTGGSGSNEQFF; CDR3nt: TGTGCCAGCAGCACCGGAGGTAGCGGGAGTAATGAGCAGTTCTTC
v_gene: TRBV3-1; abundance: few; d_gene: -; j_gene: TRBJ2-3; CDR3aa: CASSQEGRFPDTQYF; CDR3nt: TGTGCCAGCAGCCAAGAAGGTCGGTTCCCCGATACGCAGTATTTT
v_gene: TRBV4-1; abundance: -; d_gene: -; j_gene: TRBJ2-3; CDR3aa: CASSQDGPLREADTQYF; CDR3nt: TGCGCCAGCAGCCAAGACGGTCCCCTACGTGAGGCTGATACGCAGTATTTT
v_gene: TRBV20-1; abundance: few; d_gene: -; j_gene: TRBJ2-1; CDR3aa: CSARDGNEQFF; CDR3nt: TGCAGTGCTAGAGATGGCAATGAGCAGTTCTTC